The 2 T cell receptor beta chains in this list originate from one sample, sequenced in a study of T-cell reconstitution after alpha-beta-depleted transplantation in children. Unique molecular identifiers featured in how the TCRbeta library was prepared. TCRdb passed the PCR reads through MiXCR, listing each CDR3 protein once. The table lists approximately 400,000 distinct CDR3 sequences, roughly a tenth of them singletons. This specimen was PBMCs from the stem cell graft donor, taken from the stem cell graft. The receptors originated from a human donor who donated a stem cell graft to a child with acute myeloid leukemia.

The V and J genes are TRBV2 and TRBJ2-2; 9 bases map to TRBD1. This CDR3 region has 15 residues. Unmatched junction bases numbered 4, after V lost 5 bases and J lost 3 bases. CDR1 and CDR2 (germline): SNHLY, FYNNEI. In DNA, the CDR3 is TGTGCCAGCAGTCGGGACAGGGAGGACACCGGGGAGCTGTTTTTT. Protein sequence: CASSRDREDTGELFF. The whole variable domain, remainder taken from reference TRBV2 and TRBJ2-2, is EPEVTQTPSHQVTQMGQEVILRCVPISNHLYFYWYRQILGQKVEFLVSFYNNEISEKSEIFDDQFSVERPDGSNFTLKIRSTKLEDSAMYFCASSRDREDTGELFFGEGSRLTVL.

This clonotype has at least ten counts. This chain links TRBV11-1 with TRBJ1-1; D may be TRBD1 (5 bases). The V gene lost 1 base and the J gene lost 5 bases, with 11 bases spanning the gap. Per germline, CDR1 SGHAT and CDR2 FQDESV (reference sequence). The CDR3 runs to 14 residues. The CDR3 here is CASSLDGARTEAFF. The DNA of the CDR3 is TGTGCCAGCAGCTTAGACGGGGCGCGGACTGAAGCTTTCTTT.